The next 4 T cell receptor beta chains were all read from a single sample in a study of beta chain features in type 1 diabetes. Expressed TCRB transcripts were sequenced because the entire RNA isolate underwent reverse transcription. Method: immunoSEQ multiplex PCR; TCRdb's copy keeps in-frame clones and lacks some. The sample has 150,000 or so clones, over 8% seen once. Sequencing was carried out using central memory CD4+ T cells from blood. Source of these receptors: a woman between 40 and 50 years old in good health.

This clone was observed a handful of times. The chain joins TRBV7-2 to TRBJ1-1; D is possibly TRBD1 (5 bases). This CDR3 has 13 residues. Germline V gives CDR1 SGHTA, CDR2 FQGNSA. Trimming pared 7 bases from V and 7 bases from J, leaving 16 bases between. The CDR3 spells CASTRRDGGEAFF. Here the CDR3 DNA reads TGTGCCAGCACCCGGCGGGACGGAGGTGAAGCTTTCTTT.

This clone has only a few counts. This chain links TRBV19 with TRBJ2-3; 9 positions agree with TRBD2. From germline, CDR1 is LNHDA and CDR2 SQIVND (reference sequence). After removal of 8 bases from V and 6 bases from J, the junction contained 18 bases not matched to a gene. The CDR3 consists of 17 residues. The CDR3, as DNA: TGTGCCAGTTCTAAGCCGTCTGGCGGGGGGGCGATGGATACGCAGTATTTT. This gives the protein CASSKPSGGGAMDTQYF.

This clone was observed a handful of times. The V and J genes are TRBV6-4 and TRBJ1-1; D perhaps matches TRBD1 (5 bases). Trimming shortened V by 6 bases and J by 1 base, and 12 bases separated the two germline ends. The CDR3 sequence is 14 residues long. Germline loops: CDR1 MRHNA, CDR2 SNTAGT. This chain's CDR3 is CASSRQGGNTEAFF. The CDR3 coding sequence is TGTGCCAGCAGCCGGCAGGGTGGGAACACTGAAGCTTTCTTT.

This chain joins TRBV5-6 and TRBJ1-4, with D uncertain. Germline values: CDR1 SGHDT, CDR2 YYEEEE. The V and J ends lost 0 bases and 9 bases respectively, with 12 bases between them. The CDR3 is made up of 14 amino acids. The CDR3 reads CASSLGLTGKKLFF. CDR3 nucleotide sequence: TGTGCCAGCAGCTTGGGCCTAACGGGAAAAAAACTGTTTTTT.